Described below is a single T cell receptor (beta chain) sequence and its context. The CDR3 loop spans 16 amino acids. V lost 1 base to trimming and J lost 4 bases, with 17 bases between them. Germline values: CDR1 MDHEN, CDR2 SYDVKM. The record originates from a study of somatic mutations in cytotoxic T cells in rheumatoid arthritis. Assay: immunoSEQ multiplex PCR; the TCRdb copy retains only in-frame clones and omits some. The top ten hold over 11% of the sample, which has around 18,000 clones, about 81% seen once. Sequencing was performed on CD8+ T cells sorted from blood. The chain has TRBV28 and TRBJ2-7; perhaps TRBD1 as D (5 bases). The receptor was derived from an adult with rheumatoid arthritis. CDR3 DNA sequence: TGTGCCAGCAGTTTATCCAGGACAAAGAGCTCGTACGAGCAGTACTTC. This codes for CASSLSRTKSSYEQYF. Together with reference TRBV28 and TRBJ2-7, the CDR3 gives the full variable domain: DVKVTQSSRYLVKRTGEKVFLECVQDMDHENMFWYRQDPGLGLRLIYFSYDVKMKEKGDIPEGYSVSREKKERFSLILESASTNQTSMYLCASSLSRTKSSYEQYFGPGTRLTVT.